The clone carrying this T cell receptor beta chain showed up many times. Its cognate antigen is unknown. This may stem from a read error, because a much larger clone lies one nucleotide away. Germline lookup yields CDR1 MDHEN and CDR2 SYDVKM. The CDR3 has 15 residues. Losses at the gene ends were 7 bases for V and 1 base for J; bases not matched to a gene: 7. With 10-nucleotide random UMIs included, cDNA was synthesized by 5'RACE. TCRdb called the 5' RACE reads again in MiXCR, with one record for every CDR3 protein. The data contain 45,000 to 55,000 distinct CDR3 sequences, over 5.5% of them singletons. These data originate in a study of neurological immune-mediated disorders. Study outcomes and limitations: Patients with HTLV-1-associated myelopathy had the highest level of TCR clonal expansion, whereas patients with multiple sclerosis had the lowest level, falling beneath the level found in healthy controls. Expanded clones shared no CDR3 amino acid sequences across subjects, suggesting private repertoires in all groups. One related-CDR3 cluster, found by phylogenetic grouping, held repertoires of 18 of 34 multiple sclerosis patients and is a possible signature.

The sample taken for sequencing was CD4+ T cells from blood. The TCR was taken from a young woman with multiple sclerosis. V is TRBV28 and J is TRBJ2-3; 8 bases match TRBD2. Here the CDR3 reads CASNSAGEGTDTQYF. CDR3 coding DNA: TGTGCCAGCAATTCAGCGGGGGAGGGCACAGATACGCAGTATTTT.